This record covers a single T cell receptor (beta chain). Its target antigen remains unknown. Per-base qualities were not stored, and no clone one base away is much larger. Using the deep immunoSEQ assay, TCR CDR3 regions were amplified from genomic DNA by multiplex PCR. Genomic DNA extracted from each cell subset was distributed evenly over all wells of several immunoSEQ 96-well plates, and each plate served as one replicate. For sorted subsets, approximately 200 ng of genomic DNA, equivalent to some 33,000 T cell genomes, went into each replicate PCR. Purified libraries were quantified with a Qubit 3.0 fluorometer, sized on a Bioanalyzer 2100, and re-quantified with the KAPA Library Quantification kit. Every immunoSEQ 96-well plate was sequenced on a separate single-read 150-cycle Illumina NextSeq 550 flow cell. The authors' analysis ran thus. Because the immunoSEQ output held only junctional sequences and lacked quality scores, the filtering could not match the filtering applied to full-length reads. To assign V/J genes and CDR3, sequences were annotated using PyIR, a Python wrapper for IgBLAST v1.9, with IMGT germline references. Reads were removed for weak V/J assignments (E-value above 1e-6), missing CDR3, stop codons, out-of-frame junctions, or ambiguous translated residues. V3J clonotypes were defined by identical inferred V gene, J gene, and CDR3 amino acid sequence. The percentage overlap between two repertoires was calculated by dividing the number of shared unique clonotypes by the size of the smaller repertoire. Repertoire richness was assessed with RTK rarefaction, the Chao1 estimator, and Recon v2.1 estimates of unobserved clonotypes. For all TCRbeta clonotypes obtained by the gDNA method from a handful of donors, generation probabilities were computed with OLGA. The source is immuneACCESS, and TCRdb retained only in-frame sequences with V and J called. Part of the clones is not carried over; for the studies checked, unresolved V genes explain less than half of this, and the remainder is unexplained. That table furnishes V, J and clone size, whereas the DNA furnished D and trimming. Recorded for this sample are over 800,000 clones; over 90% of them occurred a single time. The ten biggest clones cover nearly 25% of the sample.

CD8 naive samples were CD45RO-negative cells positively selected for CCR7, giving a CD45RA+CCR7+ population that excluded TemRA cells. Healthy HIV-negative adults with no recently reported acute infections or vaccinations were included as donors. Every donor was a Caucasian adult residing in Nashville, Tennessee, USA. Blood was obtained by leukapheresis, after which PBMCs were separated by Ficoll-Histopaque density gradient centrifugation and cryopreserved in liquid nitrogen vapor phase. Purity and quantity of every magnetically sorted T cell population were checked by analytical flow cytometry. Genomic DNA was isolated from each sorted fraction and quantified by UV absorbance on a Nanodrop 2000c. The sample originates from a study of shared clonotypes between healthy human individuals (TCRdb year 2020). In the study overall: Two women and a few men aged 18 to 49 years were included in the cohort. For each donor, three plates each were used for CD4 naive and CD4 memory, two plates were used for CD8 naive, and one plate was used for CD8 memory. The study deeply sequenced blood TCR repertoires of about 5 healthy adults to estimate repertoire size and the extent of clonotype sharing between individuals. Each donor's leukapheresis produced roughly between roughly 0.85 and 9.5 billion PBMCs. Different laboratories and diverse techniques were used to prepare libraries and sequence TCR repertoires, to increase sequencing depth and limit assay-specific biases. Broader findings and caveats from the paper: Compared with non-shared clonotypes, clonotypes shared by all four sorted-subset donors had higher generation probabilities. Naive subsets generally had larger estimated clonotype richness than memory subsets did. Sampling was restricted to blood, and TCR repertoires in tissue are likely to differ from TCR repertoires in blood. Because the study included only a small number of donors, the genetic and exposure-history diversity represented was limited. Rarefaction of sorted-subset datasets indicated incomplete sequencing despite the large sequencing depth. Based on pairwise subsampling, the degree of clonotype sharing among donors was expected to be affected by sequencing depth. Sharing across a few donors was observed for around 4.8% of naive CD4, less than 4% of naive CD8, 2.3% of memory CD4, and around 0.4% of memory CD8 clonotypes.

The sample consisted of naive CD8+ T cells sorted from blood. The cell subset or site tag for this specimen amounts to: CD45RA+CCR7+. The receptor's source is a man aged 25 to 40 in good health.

The CDR3 region: CASSLGLAAPYEQYF. The bases read TGTGCCAGTAGTCTGGGACTAGCGGCTCCCTACGAGCAGTACTTC. Recombination joined TRBV19 with TRBJ2-7, with 11 bases matching TRBD2. Trimming accounts for 5 bases at V and 2 bases at J, while the number of junction bases matched to no gene is 5. The germline V gene (reference sequence) sets CDR1 to LNHDA and CDR2 to SQIVND. The CDR3 runs 15 amino acids, cysteine and phenylalanine included. Of all the DNA, just the CDR3 is kept, 45 bases in frame from base 1.